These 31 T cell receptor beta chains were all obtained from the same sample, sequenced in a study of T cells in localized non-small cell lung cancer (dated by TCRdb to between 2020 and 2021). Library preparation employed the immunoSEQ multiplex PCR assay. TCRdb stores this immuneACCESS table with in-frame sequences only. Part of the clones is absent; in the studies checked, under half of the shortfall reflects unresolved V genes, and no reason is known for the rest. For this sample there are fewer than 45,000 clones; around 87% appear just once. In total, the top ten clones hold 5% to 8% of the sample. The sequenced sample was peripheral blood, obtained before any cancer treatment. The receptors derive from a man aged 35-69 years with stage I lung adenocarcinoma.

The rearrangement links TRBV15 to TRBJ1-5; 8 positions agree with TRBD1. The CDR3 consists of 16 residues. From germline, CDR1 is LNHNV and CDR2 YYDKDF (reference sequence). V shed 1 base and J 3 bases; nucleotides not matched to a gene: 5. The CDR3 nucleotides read TGTGCCACCAGCAGAGTAGGGACAGGATTCAATCAGCCCCAGCATTTT. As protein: CATSRVGTGFNQPQHF.

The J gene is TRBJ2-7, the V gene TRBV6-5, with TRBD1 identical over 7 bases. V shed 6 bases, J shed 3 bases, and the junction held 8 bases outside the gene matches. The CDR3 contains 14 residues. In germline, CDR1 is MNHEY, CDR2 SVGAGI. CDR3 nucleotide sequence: TGTGCCAGCAGCCAGCGAGACAGGGACTACGAGCAGTACTTC. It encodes CASSQRDRDYEQYF.

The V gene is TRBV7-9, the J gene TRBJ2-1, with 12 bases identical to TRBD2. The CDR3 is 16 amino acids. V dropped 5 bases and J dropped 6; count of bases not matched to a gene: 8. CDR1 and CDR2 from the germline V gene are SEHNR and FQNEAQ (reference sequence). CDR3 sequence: CASSHGLAGSINEQFF. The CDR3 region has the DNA TGTGCCAGCAGCCACGGACTAGCGGGATCGATCAATGAGCAGTTCTTC. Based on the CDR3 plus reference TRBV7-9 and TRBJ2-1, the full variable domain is DTGVSQNPRHKITKRGQNVTFRCDPISEHNRLYWYRQTLGQGPEFLTYFQNEAQLEKSRLLSDRFSAERPKGSFSTLEIQRTEQGDSAMYLCASSHGLAGSINEQFFGPGTRLTVL.

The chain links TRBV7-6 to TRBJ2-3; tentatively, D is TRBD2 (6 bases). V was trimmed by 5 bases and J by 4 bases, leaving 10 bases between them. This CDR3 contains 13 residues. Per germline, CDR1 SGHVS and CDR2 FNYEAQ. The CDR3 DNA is TGTGCCAGCAGCGCGGGACCGTCAGATACGCAGTATTTT. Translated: CASSAGPSDTQYF.

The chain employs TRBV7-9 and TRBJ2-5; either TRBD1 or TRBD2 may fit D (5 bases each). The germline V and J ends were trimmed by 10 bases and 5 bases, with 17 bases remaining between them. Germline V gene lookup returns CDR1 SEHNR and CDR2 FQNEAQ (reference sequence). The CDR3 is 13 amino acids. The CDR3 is CATQRDPGETQYF. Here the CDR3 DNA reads TGTGCCACCCAACGGGACCCGGGGGAGACCCAGTACTTC.

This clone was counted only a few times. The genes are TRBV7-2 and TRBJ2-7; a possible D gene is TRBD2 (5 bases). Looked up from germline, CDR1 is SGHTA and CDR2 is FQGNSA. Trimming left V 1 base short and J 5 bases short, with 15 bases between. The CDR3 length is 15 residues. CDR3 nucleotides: TGTGCCAGCAGCTTAGTCGGGGTGTCCTACCACGAGCAGTACTTC. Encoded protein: CASSLVGVSYHEQYF.

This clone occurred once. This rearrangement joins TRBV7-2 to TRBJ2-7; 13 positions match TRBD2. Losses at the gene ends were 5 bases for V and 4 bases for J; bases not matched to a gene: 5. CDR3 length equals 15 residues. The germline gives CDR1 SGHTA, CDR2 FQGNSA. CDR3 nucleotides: TGTGCCAGCAGCGCGGGACTAGCGGGGATTTACGAGCAGTACTTC. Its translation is CASSAGLAGIYEQYF. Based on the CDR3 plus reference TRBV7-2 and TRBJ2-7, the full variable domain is GAGVSQSPSNKVTEKGKDVELRCDPISGHTALYWYRQSLGQGLEFLIYFQGNSAPDKSGLPSDRFSAERTGGSVSTLTIQRTQQEDSAVYLCASSAGLAGIYEQYFGPGTRLTVT.

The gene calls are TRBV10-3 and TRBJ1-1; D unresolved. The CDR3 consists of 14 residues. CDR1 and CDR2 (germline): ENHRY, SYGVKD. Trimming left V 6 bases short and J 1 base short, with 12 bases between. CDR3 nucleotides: TGTGCCATCAGGGCCCTGACGGAGAACACTGAAGCTTTCTTT. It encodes CAIRALTENTEAFF.

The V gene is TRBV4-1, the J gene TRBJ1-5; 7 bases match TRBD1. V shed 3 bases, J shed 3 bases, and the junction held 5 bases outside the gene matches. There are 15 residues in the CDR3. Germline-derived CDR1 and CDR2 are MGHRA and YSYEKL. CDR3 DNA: TGCGCCAGCAGCCACAGACAGGGCAACAATCAGCCCCAGCATTTT. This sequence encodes CASSHRQGNNQPQHF.

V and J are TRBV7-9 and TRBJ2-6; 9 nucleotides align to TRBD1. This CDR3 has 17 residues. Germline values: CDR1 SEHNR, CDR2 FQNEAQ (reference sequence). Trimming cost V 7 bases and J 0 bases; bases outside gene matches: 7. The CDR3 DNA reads TGTGCCAGCACTCCGGGACAGGGACGCTCTGGGGCCAACGTCCTGACTTTC. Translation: CASTPGQGRSGANVLTF.

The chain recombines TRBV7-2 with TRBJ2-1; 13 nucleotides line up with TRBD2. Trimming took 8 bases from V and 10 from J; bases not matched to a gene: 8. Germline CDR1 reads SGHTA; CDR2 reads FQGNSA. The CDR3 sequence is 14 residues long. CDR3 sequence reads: CASQTSGRPGEQFF. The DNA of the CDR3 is TGTGCCAGCCAGACTAGCGGGAGGCCCGGGGAGCAGTTCTTC.

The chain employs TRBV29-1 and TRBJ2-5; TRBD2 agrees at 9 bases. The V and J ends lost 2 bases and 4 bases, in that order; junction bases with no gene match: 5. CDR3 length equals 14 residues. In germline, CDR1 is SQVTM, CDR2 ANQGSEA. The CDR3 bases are TGCAGCGTTGAATACCTACTAGCGGGAGAGACCCAGTACTTC. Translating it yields CSVEYLLAGETQYF.

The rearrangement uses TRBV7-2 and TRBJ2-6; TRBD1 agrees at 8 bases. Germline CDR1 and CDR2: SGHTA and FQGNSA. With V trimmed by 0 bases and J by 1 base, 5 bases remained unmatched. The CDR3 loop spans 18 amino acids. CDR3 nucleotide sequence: TGTGCCAGCAGCTTAGCGCCCGGACAGGGTTCTGGGGCCAACGTCCTGACTTTC. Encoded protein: CASSLAPGQGSGANVLTF.

In nucleotides, the CDR3 is TGCGCCAGCAGCTTGGGACAGGCCTTCTTGGACATTCAGTACTTC. Its translation: CASSLGQAFLDIQYF. The chain links TRBV5-1 to TRBJ2-4; D may be TRBD1 (6 bases). The CDR3 has 15 amino acids. V was pared by 0 bases and J by 8 bases, with 15 bases between. Germline V gene lookup returns CDR1 SGHRS and CDR2 YFSETQ.

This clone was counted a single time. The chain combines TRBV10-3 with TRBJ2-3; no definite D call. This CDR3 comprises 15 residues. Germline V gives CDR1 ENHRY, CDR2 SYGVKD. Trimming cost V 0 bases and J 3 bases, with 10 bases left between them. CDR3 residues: CAISESVGRTDTQYF. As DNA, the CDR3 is TGTGCCATCAGTGAGTCGGTGGGAAGAACAGATACGCAGTATTTT.

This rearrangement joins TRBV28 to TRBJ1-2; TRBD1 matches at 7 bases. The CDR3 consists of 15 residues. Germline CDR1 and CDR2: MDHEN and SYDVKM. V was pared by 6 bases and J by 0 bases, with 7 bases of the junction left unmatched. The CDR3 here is CASRTTGVANYGYTF. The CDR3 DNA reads TGTGCCAGCAGGACCACAGGGGTGGCTAACTATGGCTACACCTTC.

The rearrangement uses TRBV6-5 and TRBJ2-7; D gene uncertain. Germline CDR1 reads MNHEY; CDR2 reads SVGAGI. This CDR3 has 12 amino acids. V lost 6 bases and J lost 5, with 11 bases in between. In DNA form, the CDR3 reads TGTGCCAGCAGGGAGAGAAACGACGAGCAGTACTTC. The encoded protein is CASRERNDEQYF.

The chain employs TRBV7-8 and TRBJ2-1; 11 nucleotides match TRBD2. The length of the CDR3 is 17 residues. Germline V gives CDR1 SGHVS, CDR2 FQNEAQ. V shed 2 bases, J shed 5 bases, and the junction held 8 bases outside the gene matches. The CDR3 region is CASSLIAGTSGNNEQFF. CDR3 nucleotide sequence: TGTGCCAGCAGCTTAATCGCCGGGACTAGCGGTAACAATGAGCAGTTCTTC.

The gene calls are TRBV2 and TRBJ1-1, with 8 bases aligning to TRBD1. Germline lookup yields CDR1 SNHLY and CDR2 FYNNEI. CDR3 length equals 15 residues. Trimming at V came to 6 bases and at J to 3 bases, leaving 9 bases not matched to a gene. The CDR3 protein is CASSAIDRGDTEAFF. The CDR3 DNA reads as TGTGCCAGCAGCGCAATCGACAGGGGAGACACTGAAGCTTTCTTT.

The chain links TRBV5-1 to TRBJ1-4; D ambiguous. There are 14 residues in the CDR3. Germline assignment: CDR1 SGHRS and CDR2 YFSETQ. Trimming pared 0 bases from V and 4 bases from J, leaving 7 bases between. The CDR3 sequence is CASSLGGINEKLFF. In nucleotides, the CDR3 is TGCGCCAGCAGCTTGGGAGGGATTAATGAAAAACTGTTTTTT.

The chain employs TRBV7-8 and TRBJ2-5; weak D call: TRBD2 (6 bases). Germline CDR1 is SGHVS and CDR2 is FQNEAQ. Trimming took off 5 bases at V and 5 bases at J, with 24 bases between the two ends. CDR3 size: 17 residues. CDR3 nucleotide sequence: TGTGCCAGCAGCGCCCCGCGGAGGGGAGACCCTTTGGAGACCCAGTACTTC. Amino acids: CASSAPRRGDPLETQYF.

CDR3 sequence reads: CASGTGTGNTIYF. In DNA, the CDR3 is TGTGCCTCCGGGACAGGGACAGGAAACACCATATATTTT. J is TRBJ1-3 and V is TRBV7-2; 9 bases fit TRBD1. Germline CDR1 is SGHTA and CDR2 is FQGNSA. V was pared by 11 bases and J by 4 bases, with 6 bases of the junction left unmatched. This CDR3 contains 13 residues.

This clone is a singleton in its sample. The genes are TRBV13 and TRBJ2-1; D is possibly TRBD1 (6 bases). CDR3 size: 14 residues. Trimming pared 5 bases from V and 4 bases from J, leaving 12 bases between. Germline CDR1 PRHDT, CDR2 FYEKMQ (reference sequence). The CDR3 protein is CASSPGTPYNEQFF. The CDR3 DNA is TGTGCCAGCAGCCCCGGGACACCATACAATGAGCAGTTCTTC.

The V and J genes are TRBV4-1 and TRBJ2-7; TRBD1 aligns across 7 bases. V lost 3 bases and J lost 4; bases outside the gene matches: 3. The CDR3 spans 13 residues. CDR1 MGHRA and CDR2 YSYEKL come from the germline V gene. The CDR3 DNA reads TGCGCCAGCAGCCACCAACAGGGGTACGAGCAGTACTTC. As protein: CASSHQQGYEQYF.

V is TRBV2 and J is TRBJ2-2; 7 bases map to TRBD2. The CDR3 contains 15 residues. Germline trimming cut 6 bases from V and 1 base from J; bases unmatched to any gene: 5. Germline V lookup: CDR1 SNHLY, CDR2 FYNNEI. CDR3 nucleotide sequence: TGTGCCAGCAGCCAGACTAGCTGGAACACCGGGGAGCTGTTTTTT. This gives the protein CASSQTSWNTGELFF.

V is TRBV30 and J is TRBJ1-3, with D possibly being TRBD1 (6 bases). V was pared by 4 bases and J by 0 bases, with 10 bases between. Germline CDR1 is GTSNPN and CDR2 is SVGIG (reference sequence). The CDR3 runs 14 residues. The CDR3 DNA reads TGTGCCTGGACCACAGGGTTCTCTGGAAACACCATATATTTT. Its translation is CAWTTGFSGNTIYF. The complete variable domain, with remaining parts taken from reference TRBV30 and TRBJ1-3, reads SQTIHQWPATLVQPVGSPLSLECTVEGTSNPNLYWYRQAAGRGLQLLFYSVGIGQISSEVPQNLSASRPQDRQFILSSKKLLLSDSGFYLCAWTTGFSGNTIYFGEGSWLTVV.

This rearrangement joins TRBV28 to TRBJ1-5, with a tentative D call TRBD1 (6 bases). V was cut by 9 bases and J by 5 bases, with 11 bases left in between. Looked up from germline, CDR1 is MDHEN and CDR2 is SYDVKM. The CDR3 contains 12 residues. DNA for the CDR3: TGTGCCAGTATGACAGGTTATCAGCCCCAGCATTTT. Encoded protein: CASMTGYQPQHF.

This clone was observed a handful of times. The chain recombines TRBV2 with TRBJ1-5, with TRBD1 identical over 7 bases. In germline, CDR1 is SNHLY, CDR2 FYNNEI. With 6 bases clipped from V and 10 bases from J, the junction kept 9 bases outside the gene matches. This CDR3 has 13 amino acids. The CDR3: CASSTGDPKPQHF. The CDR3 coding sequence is TGTGCCAGCAGCACAGGGGACCCGAAACCCCAGCATTTT.

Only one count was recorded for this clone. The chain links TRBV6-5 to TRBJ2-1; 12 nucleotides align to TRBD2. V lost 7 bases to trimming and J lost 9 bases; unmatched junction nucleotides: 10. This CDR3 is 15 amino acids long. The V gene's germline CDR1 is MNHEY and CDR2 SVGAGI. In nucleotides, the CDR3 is TGTGCCAGCAACAAAGGACTAGCGGGACGGGCTGAGCAGTTCTTC. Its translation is CASNKGLAGRAEQFF.

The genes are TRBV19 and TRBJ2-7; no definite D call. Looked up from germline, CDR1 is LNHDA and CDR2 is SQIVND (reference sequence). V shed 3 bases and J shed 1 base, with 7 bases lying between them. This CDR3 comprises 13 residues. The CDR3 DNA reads TGTGCCAGTAGTATGACTGGGTCCTACGAGCAGTACTTC. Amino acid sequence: CASSMTGSYEQYF.

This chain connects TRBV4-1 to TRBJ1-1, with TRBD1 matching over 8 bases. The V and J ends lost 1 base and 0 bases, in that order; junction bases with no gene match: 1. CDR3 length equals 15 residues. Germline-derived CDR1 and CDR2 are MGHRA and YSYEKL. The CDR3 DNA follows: TGCGCCAGCAGCCAAGGACAGGGGTTGAACACTGAAGCTTTCTTT. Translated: CASSQGQGLNTEAFF.